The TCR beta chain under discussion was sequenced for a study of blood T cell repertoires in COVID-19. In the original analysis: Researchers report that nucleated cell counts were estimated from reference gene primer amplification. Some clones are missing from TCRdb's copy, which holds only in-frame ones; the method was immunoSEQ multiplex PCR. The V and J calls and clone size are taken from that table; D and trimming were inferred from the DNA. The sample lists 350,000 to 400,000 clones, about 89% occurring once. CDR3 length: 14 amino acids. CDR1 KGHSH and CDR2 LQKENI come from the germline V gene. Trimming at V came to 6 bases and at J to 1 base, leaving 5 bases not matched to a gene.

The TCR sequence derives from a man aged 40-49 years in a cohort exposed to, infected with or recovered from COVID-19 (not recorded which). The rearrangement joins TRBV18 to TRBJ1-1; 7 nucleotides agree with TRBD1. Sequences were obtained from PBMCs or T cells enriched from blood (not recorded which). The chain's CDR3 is CASSETGTNTEAFF. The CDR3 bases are TGTGCCAGCTCGGAGACAGGGACGAACACTGAAGCTTTCTTT. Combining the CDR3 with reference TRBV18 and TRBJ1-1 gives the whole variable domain NAGVMQNPRHLVRRRGQEARLRCSPMKGHSHVYWYRQLPEEGLKFMVYLQKENIIDESGMPKERFSAEFPKEGPSILRIQQVVRGDSAAYFCASSETGTNTEAFFGQGTRLTVV.